This T cell receptor (beta chain) appears in the sequencing data of a study of response to subunit inactivated influenza vaccine (dated by TCRdb to the late 2010s). Turning to the overall study: To follow how T cells responded to a trivalent subunit inactivated influenza vaccine, the researchers relied on deep quantitative profiling of the T cell receptor repertoire.

With regard to this clonotype: The antigen it binds to is not known. Per-nucleotide qualities are absent, and no much larger clonotype sits a single base away.

The library was prepared using RT-PCR. TCRdb shows the sequencer as Illumina HiSeq 2500. TCRdb ran its own pipeline on the public reads, namely fastp trimming at Q25 and MiXCR clone calling, and kept in-frame beta chains. When rows share a CDR3 protein, they turn into one entry using the most common DNA and genes. Here the sample has hundreds of thousands of distinct CDR3 sequences; 13% to 15% occur a single time. Of the sample, 7.5% to 9% falls within the top ten clones. Study-wide conclusions, independent of this receptor: According to the authors, only a limited number of new T cells may be recruited by each seasonal influenza vaccination.

The CDR3 numbers 14 residues from cysteine through phenylalanine. Only the CDR3 part of the read is kept: 42 bases, read in frame from the first base. V loses 5 bases of germline sequence and J loses 6 bases, and the interval between the two ends is 16 bases. The germline V gene supplies CDR1 SGHTA and CDR2 FQGNSA. The TCR originated in a man aged 50-59 years who received an inactivated influenza vaccine. Donor details come from another sample of the same person, matched by shared clones. The input for sequencing was PBMCs from blood, taken 14 days before vaccination. The V and J segments used are TRBV7-2 and TRBJ1-1; no D segment can be confidently identified. The CDR3 region: CASSHRTGGAEAFF. The nucleotide sequence is given as TGTGCCAGCAGCCACCGGACGGGCGGCGCTGAAGCTTTCTTT.